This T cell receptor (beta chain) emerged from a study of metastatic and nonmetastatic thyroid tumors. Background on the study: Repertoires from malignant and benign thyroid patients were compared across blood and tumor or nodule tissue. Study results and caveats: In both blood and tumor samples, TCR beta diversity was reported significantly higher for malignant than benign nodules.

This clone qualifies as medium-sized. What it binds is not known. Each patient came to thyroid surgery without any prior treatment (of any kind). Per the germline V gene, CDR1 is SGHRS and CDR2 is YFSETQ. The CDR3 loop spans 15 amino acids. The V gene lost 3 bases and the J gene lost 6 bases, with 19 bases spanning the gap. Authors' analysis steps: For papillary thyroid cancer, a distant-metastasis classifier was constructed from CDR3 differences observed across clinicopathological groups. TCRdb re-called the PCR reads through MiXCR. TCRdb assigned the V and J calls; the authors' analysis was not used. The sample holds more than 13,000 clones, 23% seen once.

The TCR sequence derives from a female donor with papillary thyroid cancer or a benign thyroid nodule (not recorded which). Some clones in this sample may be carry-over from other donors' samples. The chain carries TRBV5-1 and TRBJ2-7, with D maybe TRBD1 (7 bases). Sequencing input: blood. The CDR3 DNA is TGCGCCAGCAGCTCCCAGGGGGGCGGGTCGGCCGAGCAGTACTTC. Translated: CASSSQGGGSAEQYF.